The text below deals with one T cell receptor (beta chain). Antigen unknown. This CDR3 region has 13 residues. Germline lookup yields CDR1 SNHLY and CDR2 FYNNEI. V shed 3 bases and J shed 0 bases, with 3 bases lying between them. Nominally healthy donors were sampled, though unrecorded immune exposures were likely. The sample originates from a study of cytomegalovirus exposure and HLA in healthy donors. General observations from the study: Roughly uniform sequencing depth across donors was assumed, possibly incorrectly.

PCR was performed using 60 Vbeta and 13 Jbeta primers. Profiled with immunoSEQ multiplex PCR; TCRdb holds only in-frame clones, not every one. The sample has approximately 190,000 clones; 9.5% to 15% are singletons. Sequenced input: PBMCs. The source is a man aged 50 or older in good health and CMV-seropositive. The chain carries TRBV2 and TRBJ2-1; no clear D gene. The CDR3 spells CASSDRSYNEQFF. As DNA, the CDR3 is TGTGCCAGCAGTGACCGCTCCTACAATGAGCAGTTCTTC.